This T cell receptor beta chain was profiled in a study of T cell changes during pregnancy in multiple sclerosis. The data were produced by immunoSEQ multiplex PCR, yet TCRdb's version contains in-frame clones alone and is incomplete. The table lists 80,000 to 100,000 clones, roughly 92% of them singletons. V shed 5 bases and J 7 bases; nucleotides not matched to a gene: 10. CDR1 is LNHNV, CDR2 YYDKDF, per germline (reference sequence). The CDR3 is 17 residues long. The clonotype originates from a female donor with multiple sclerosis, enrolled in a pregnancy study. The gene calls are TRBV15 and TRBJ2-2; TRBD2 aligns across 13 bases. The input for sequencing was peripheral blood, taken after pregnancy. CDR3 bases: TGTGCCACCAGCGCCCGAGAACTAGCGGGAGGGGACGGGGAGCTGTTTTTT. Residues: CATSARELAGGDGELFF.